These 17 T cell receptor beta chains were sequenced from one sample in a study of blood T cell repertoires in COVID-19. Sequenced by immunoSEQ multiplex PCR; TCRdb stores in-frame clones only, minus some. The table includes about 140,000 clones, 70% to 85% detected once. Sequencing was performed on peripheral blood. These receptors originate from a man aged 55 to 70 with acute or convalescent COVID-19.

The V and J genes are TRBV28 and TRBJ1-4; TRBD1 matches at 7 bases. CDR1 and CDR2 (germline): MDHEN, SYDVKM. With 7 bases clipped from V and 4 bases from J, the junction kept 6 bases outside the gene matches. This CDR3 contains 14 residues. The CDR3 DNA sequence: TGTGCCAGCAACCTACAGGGGATTAATGAAAAACTGTTTTTT. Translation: CASNLQGINEKLFF.

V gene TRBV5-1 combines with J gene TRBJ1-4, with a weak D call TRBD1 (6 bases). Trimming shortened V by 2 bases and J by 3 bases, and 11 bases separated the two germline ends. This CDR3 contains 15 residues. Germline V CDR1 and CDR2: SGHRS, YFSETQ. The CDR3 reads CASSFTGSANEKLFF. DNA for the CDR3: TGCGCCAGCAGCTTTACAGGGTCGGCTAATGAAAAACTGTTTTTT.

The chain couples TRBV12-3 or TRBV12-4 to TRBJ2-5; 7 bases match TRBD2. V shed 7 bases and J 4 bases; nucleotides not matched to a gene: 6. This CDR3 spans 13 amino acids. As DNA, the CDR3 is TGTGCCAGCACTCGGGGCGGGAGAGAGACCCAGTACTTC. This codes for CASTRGGRETQYF.

The CDR3 protein is CASSGFNQPQHF. The CDR3 DNA reads as TGTGCCAGTTCAGGGTTCAATCAGCCCCAGCATTTT. This chain links TRBV6-6 with TRBJ1-5, with D possibly being TRBD1 (5 bases). V shed 9 bases and J shed 3 bases, with 9 bases lying between them. The CDR3 has 12 amino acids. Germline V CDR1 and CDR2: MNHNY, SVGAGI (reference sequence).

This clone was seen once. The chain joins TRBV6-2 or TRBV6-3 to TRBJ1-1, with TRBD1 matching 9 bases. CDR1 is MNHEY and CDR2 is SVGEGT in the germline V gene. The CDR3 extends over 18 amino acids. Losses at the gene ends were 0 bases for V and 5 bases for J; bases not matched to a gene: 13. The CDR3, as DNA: TGTGCCAGCAGTTACTCTCCGACAGGGGGAAGGAGTCGGACTGAAGCTTTCTTT. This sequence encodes CASSYSPTGGRSRTEAFF.

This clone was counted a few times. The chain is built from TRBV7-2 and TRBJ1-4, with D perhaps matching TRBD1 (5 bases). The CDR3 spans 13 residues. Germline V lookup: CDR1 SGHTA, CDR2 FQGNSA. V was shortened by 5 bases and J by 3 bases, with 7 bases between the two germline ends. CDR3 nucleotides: TGTGCCAGCAGCCCAGGGCCTAATGAAAAACTGTTTTTT. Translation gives CASSPGPNEKLFF.

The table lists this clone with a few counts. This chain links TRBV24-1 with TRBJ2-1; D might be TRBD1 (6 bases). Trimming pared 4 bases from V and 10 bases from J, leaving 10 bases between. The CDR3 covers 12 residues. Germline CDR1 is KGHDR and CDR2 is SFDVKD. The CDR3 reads CATSELGGEQFF. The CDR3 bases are TGTGCCACCAGTGAGCTAGGGGGAGAGCAGTTCTTC.

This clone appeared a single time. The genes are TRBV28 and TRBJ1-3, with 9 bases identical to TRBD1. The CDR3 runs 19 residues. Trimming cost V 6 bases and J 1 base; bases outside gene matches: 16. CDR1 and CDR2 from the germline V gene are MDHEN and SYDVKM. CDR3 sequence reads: CASSPTGTGIRSSGNTIYF. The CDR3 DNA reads TGTGCCAGCAGCCCGACCGGGACAGGGATAAGGTCATCTGGAAACACCATATATTTT.

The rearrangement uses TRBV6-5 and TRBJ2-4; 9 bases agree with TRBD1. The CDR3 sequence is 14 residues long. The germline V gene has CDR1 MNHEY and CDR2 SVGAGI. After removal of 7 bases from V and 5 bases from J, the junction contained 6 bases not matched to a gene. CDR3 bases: TGTGCCAGCAACCGGGACAGGGACGAAAACATTCAGTACTTC. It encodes CASNRDRDENIQYF.

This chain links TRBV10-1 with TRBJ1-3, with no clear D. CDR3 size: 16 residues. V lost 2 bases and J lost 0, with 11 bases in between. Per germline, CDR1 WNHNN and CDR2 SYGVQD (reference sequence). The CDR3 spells CASSEESHSSGNTIYF. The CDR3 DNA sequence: TGCGCCAGCAGTGAGGAAAGTCACAGCTCTGGAAACACCATATATTTT.

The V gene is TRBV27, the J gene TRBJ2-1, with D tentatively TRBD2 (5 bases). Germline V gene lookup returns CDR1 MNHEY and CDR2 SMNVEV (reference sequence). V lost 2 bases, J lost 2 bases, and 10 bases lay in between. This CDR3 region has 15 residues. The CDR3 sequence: CASSLRSGTYNEQFF. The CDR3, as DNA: TGTGCCAGCAGTTTAAGGAGCGGCACCTACAATGAGCAGTTCTTC.

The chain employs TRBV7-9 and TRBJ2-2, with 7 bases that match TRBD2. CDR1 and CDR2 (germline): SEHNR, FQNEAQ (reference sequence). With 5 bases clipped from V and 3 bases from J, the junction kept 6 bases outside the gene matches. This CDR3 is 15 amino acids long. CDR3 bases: TGTGCCAGCAGCCCCGGACTAGGCGACACCGGGGAGCTGTTTTTT. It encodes CASSPGLGDTGELFF.

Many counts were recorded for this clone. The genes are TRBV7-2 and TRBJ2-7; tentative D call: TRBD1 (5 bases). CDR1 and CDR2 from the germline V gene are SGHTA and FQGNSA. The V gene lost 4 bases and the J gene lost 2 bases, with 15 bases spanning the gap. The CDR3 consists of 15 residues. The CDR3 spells CASSSTGLSTYEQYF. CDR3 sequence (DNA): TGTGCCAGCAGCTCCACAGGCTTATCTACCTACGAGCAGTACTTC.

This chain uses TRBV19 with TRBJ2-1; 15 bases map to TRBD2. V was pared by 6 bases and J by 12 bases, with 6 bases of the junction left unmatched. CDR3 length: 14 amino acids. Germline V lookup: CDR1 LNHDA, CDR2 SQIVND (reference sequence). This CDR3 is CASRQGLAGGRQFF. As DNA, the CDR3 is TGTGCCAGTAGACAGGGACTAGCGGGGGGAAGGCAGTTCTTC.

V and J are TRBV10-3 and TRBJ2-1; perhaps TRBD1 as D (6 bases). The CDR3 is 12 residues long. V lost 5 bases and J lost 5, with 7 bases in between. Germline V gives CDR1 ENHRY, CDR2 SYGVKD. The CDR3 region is CAISRGNNEQFF. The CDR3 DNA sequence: TGTGCCATCAGTAGGGGGAACAATGAGCAGTTCTTC.

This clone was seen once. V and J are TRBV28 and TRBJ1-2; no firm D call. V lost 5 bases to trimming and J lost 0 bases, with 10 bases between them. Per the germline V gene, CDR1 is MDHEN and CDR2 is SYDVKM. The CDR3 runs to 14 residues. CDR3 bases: TGTGCCAGCAGTACTGGACTCGCTAACTATGGCTACACCTTC. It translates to CASSTGLANYGYTF.

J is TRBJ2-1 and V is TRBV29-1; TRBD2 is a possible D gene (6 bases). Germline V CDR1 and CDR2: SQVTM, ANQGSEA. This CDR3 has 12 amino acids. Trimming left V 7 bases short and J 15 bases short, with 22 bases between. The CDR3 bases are TGCAGCGGCACCCCTCCGCGGGGCTCCCCGTTCTTC. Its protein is CSGTPPRGSPFF.